This is a list of T cell receptor beta chains from one sample in a study of regulatory T cells in long-lasting Graves disease. TCRdb itself ran the multiplex PCR reads through MiXCR, one entry per CDR3 protein. The sample consists of 400,000 or so distinct CDR3 sequences, about 25% of them appearing once. This material consisted of peripheral blood mononuclear cells (PBMCs), taken when the disease was refractory, from a patient treated with antithyroid drugs. All receptors derive from a female donor with Graves disease. Both conserved end residues are part of each CDR3. The order of the fields is J gene, D gene, V gene, clone size, CDR3 protein, CDR3 DNA. The D gene is left open where the match is weak. The size of a clone is reported for some rows only, either as once, few or many, or as a class for expanded clones.

>TRBJ1-2|-|TRBV4-2|few
CASSQASQRHYGYTF
TGTGCCAGCAGCCAAGCTTCCCAGCGGCACTATGGCTACACCTTC
>TRBJ1-1|-|TRBV29-1|-
CSVKRMNTEAFF
TGCAGCGTGAAGAGAATGAACACTGAAGCTTTCTTT
>TRBJ2-3|-|TRBV2|-
CASSQGNTQYF
TGTGCCAGCAGCCAGGGTAATACGCAGTATTTT
>TRBJ1-6|-|TRBV7-2|-
CASRPGARVSPLHF
TGTGCCAGCAGACCAGGGGCCCGGGTTTCACCCCTCCACTTT
>TRBJ2-7|-|TRBV7-7|many
CASSLAPSFRQLSSYEQYF
TGTGCTAGCAGCTTAGCGCCCTCGTTTAGACAGCTGAGCTCCTACGAGCAGTACTTC
>TRBJ2-5|-|TRBV6-2/TRBV6-3|many
CASSYGGRVGETQYF
TGTGCCAGCAGTTACGGCGGCAGGGTGGGAGAGACCCAGTACTTC
>TRBJ2-7|-|TRBV7-3|many
CASSSDGAYEQYF
TGTGCCAGCAGCTCGGACGGTGCCTACGAGCAGTACTTC
>TRBJ2-5|-|TRBV29-1|-
CSVTYWETQYF
TGCAGCGTTACCTACTGGGAGACCCAGTACTTC
>TRBJ1-1|TRBD1|TRBV5-1|-
CASSLARGTTGQGGTEAFF
TGCGCCAGCAGCTTGGCCCGGGGGACAACGGGACAGGGGGGCACTGAAGCTTTCTTT
>TRBJ2-7|TRBD2|TRBV6-2/TRBV6-3|few
CASSYIPGLADYEQYF
TGTGCCAGCAGTTACATACCGGGACTAGCGGACTACGAGCAGTACTTC
>TRBJ2-7|TRBD1|TRBV2|-
CASKGAPYEQYF
TGTGCCAGCAAGGGGGCTCCCTACGAGCAGTACTTC
>TRBJ2-7|TRBD2|TRBV20-1|few
CSARGRPGLAAYEQYF
TGCAGTGCTAGAGGTAGACCGGGACTAGCGGCCTACGAGCAGTACTTC
>TRBJ2-3|-|TRBV20-1|few
CSARVVLNTDTQYF
TGCAGTGCTAGAGTGGTGTTGAACACAGATACGCAGTATTTT
>TRBJ1-1|TRBD1|TRBV2|-
CASSDRQGNTEAFF
TGTGCCAGCAGTGACCGACAGGGGAACACTGAAGCTTTCTTT
>TRBJ1-2|-|TRBV10-3|few
CAIKGGNSNYGYTF
TGTGCCATCAAGGGAGGCAACTCTAACTATGGCTACACCTTC
>TRBJ2-1|-|TRBV29-1|-
CSVGGSEGVNYNEQFF
TGCAGCGTGGGCGGATCCGAGGGCGTGAATTACAATGAGCAGTTCTTC
>TRBJ2-3|TRBD2|TRBV2|-
CAIILAGGGTDTQYF
TGTGCCATAATCCTAGCGGGAGGTGGGACAGATACGCAGTATTTT
>TRBJ2-7|-|TRBV10-3|many
CAIRTGSYEQYF
TGTGCCATCAGGACGGGTTCCTACGAGCAGTACTTC
>TRBJ2-3|-|TRBV18|-
CASSPADTQYF
TGTGCCAGCTCACCGGCGGATACGCAGTATTTT
>TRBJ2-1|-|TRBV7-2|few
CASSPLGVRISSYNEQFF
TGTGCCAGCAGCCCCCTGGGGGTGAGAATCAGCTCCTACAATGAGCAGTTCTTC
>TRBJ2-4|TRBD2|TRBV5-1|-
CASMGSSGNIQYF
TGCGCCAGCATGGGGTCTAGCGGAAACATTCAGTACTTC
>TRBJ1-1|-|TRBV7-9|many
CVTRAETNTEAFF
TGTGTAACTAGAGCAGAAACGAACACTGAAGCTTTCTTT
>TRBJ1-4|-|TRBV2|many
CASSDPGVKLFF
TGTGCCAGCAGTGATCCGGGGGTAAAACTGTTTTTT
>TRBJ2-3|TRBD2|TRBV20-1|-
CSATLAGAGDTQYF
TGCAGTGCCACTCTAGCGGGAGCGGGTGATACGCAGTATTTT
>TRBJ1-5|TRBD1|TRBV12-3/TRBV12-4|few
CASSSGQVGNQPQHF
TGTGCCAGCAGCTCGGGACAGGTGGGCAATCAGCCCCAGCATTTT
>TRBJ2-2|TRBD1|TRBV11-2|-
CASSNGQGAGELFF
TGTGCCAGCAGCAACGGACAGGGGGCCGGGGAGCTGTTTTTT
>TRBJ2-5|-|TRBV29-1|-
CSVGETGHF
TGCAGCGTGGGGGAAACGGGTCACTTC